The subject of this entry is one T cell receptor (beta chain). The antigen remains unidentified. Patients with a history of autoimmune disease or on systemic immunosuppression were excluded. Peripheral blood came from all dose cohorts at three timepoints. This sample stems from a study of OX40 agonist ivuxolimab in advanced cancers. Study-wide context: The dose of intravenous ivuxolimab that patients received every 2 weeks ranged from 0.01 to 10 mg/kg. Study conclusions and caveats: Expanded clones belonging to CD8+ T cells outnumbered, on average, those of CD4+.

The table came from immunoSEQ multiplex PCR; TCRdb's copy has only in-frame clones and leaves some out. This sample has around 26,000 clones, with 81% found just once. V was pared by 2 bases and J by 4 bases, with 14 bases of the junction left unmatched. The CDR3 consists of 19 residues. Per germline, CDR1 MNHEY and CDR2 SMNVEV (reference sequence). The input for sequencing was CD4+ or CD8+ T cells sorted from blood, taken in a trial of the OX40 agonist ivuxolimab. V and J are TRBV27 and TRBJ2-7, with TRBD2 matching 13 bases. The sequence was collected from an adult with an advanced solid tumor such as melanoma, head and neck, liver or kidney cancer. The CDR3: CASSLIAYTSGRAVYEQYF. In nucleotides, the CDR3 is TGTGCCAGCAGTTTAATCGCCTATACTAGCGGGAGGGCTGTGTACGAGCAGTACTTC.